The T cell receptor beta chain under discussion was sequenced for a study of response to subunit inactivated influenza vaccine. TCRdb reprocessed the RT-PCR reads with MiXCR, giving one entry per CDR3 protein. The sample records about 570,000 distinct CDR3 sequences, about 11% being singletons. This CDR3 is 13 amino acids long. Trimming cost V 3 bases and J 9 bases; bases outside gene matches: 7. Germline V gene sequence: CDR1 DFQATT, CDR2 SNEGSKA (reference sequence). This sample also appeared in a second study, on T cells expressing NK-cell markers. Turning to that study: UMI-tagged 5'RACE template switching yielded the TCR beta cDNA.

The rearrangement joins TRBV20-1 to TRBJ2-7; 11 bases map to TRBD2. This clonotype originated in a man aged 50 or older who received an inactivated influenza vaccine. This specimen consisted of PBMCs from blood, obtained on the day of vaccination. Here the CDR3 reads CSASLAGGLGQYF. CDR3 DNA: TGCAGTGCTAGTCTAGCGGGAGGTTTAGGGCAGTACTTC.